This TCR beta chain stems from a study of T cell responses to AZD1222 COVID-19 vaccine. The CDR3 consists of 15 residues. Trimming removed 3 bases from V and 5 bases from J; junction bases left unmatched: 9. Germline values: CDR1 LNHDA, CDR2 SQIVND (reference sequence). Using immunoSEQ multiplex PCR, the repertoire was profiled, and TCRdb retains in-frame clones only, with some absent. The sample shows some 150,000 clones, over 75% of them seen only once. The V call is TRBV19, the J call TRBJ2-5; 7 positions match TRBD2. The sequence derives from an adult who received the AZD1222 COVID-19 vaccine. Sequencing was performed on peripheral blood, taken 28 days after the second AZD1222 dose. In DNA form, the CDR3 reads TGTGCCAGTAGTATTGGTGGGGGGGGAATCGAGACCCAGTACTTC. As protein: CASSIGGGGIETQYF.